These T cell receptor beta chains were read from a single sample in a study of cytomegalovirus exposure and HLA in healthy donors. The method was immunoSEQ multiplex PCR; TCRdb's version includes in-frame clones alone and lacks a portion of them. This sample carries under 200,000 clones, with approximately 6.4% going to the ten biggest clones. Sequenced: PBMCs. The receptors shown here come from a young man in good health and CMV-seronegative. The CDR3 runs from the conserved cysteine through the conserved F or W. D genes are given only for firm matches.

-	TRBV29-1	TRBJ2-5	TGCAGCGCGGCACAGTCTTGGGTGCAAGAGACCCAGTACTTC	CSAAQSWVQETQYF
-	TRBV5-1	TRBJ2-7	TGCGCCAGCAGCGAGACAGGGGAGGGCTACGAGCAGTACTTC	CASSETGEGYEQYF
-	TRBV4-3	TRBJ2-4	TGCGCCAGCAGCCAAGTCCTGGTTCGGCAGGGAAACATTCAGTACTTC	CASSQVLVRQGNIQYF
-	TRBV5-6	TRBJ1-3	TGTGCCAGCAGCTTGGGGGGACACCAATTTAGCTCTGGAAACACCATATATTTT	CASSLGGHQFSSGNTIYF
-	TRBV5-6	TRBJ1-1	TGTGCCAGCAGCCGCCGGGACACTGAAGCTTTCTTT	CASSRRDTEAFF
TRBD2	TRBV5-4	TRBJ2-1	TGTGCCAGCAGCGGGGGACTAGCCCTCCACAATGAGCAGTTCTTC	CASSGGLALHNEQFF
TRBD1	TRBV12-5	TRBJ2-1	TGTGCTAGTGACCCCGGGACAGGGGGCTTGGATGAGCAGTTCTTC	CASDPGTGGLDEQFF
TRBD1	TRBV5-1	TRBJ1-1	TGCGCCAGCGGCTTGGAGGACAGGGGGCGAACTGAAGCTTTCTTT	CASGLEDRGRTEAFF
TRBD2	TRBV7-8	TRBJ2-7	TGTGCCAGCAGGTCCCCGGGTAGGGGAGGGCCCAAGGGAGGGGAGCAGTACTTC	CASRSPGRGGPKGGEQYF
TRBD1	TRBV5-1	TRBJ2-3	TGCGCCAGCAGCTTTGGAGACAGGGATCTGGATACGCAGTATTTT	CASSFGDRDLDTQYF
-	TRBV6-4	TRBJ2-3	TGTGCCACCTCCCCGGGCGGGAGCACAGATACGCAGTATTTT	CATSPGGSTDTQYF
TRBD1	TRBV2	TRBJ1-1	TGTGCCAGCAGTTTTTTCAGGGGGCGGGACACTGAAGCTTTCTTT	CASSFFRGRDTEAFF
-	TRBV15	TRBJ2-2	TGTGCCACCAGCAGAGAGAGGGGGTGGGCCGGGGAGCTGTTTTTT	CATSRERGWAGELFF
TRBD2	TRBV5-4	TRBJ2-7	TGTGCCAGCAGCTTGCGTCCGCGGGAGGGCCGATACGAGCAGTACTTC	CASSLRPREGRYEQYF
TRBD2	TRBV6-5	TRBJ2-5	TGTGCCAGCAAGCGTAGCGGGTCAGAGACCCAGTACTTC	CASKRSGSETQYF
-	TRBV15	TRBJ1-5	TGTGCCACCAGCAGTGCTATCGGGGGGCAGCCCCAGCATTTT	CATSSAIGGQPQHF
TRBD2	TRBV5-1	TRBJ2-2	TGCGCCAGCAGCTGGGGTAGCGGGATAGGAGGCGGGGAGCTGTTTTTT	CASSWGSGIGGGELFF
-	TRBV5-1	TRBJ1-1	TGCGCCAGCAGCTCGGGCCGGGACTTAGACACTGAAGCTTTCTTT	CASSSGRDLDTEAFF
-	TRBV28	TRBJ2-1	TGTGCCAGCACCTCCCCGGGCAATGAGCAGTTCTTC	CASTSPGNEQFF